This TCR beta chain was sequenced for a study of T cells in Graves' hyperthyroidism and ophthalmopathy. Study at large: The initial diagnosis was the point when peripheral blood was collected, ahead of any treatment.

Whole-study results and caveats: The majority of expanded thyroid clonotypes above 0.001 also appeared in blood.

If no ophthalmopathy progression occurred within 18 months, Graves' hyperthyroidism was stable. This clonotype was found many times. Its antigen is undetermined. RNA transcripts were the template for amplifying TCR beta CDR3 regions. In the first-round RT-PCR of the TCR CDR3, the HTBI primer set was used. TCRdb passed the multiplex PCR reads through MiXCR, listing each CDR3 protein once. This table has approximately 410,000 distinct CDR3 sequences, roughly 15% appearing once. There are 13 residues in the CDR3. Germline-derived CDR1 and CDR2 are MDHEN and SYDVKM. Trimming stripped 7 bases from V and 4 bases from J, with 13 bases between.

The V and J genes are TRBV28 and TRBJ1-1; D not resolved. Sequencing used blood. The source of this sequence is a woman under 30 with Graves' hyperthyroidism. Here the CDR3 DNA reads TGTGCCAGCACCACAGTCATCCTCACTGAAGCTTTCTTT. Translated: CASTTVILTEAFF.